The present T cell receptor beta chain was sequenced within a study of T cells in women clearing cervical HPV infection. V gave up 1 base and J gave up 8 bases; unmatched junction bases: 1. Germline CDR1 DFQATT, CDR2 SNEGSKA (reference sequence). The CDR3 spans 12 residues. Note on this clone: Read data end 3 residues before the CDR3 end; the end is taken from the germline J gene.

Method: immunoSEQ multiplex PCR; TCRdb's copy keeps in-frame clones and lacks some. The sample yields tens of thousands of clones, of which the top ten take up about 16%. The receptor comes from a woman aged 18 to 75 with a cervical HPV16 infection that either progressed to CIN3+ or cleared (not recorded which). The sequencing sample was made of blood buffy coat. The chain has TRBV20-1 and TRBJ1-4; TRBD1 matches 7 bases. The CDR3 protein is CSARADREKLFF. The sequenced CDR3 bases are TGCAGTGCTAGAGCGGACAGGGAAAAA.